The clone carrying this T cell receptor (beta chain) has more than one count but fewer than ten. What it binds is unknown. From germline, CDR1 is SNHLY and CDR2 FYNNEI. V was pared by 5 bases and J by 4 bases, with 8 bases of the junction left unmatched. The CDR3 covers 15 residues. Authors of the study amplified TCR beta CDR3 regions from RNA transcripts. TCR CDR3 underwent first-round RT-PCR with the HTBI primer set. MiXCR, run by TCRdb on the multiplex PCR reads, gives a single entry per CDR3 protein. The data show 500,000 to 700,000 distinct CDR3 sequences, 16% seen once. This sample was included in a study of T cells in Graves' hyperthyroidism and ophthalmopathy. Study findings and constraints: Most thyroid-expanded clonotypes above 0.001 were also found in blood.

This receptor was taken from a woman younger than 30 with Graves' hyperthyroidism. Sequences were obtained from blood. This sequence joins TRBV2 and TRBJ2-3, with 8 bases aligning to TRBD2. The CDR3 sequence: CASSWPGLGADTQYF. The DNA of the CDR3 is TGTGCCAGCAGTTGGCCGGGACTAGGGGCAGATACGCAGTATTTT.